The clone carrying this T cell receptor beta chain was found once. What it recognizes is unknown. The CDR3 consists of 14 residues. CDR1 and CDR2 from the germline V gene are SGHNT and YYREEE (reference sequence). J gave up 5 bases and V 2 bases, and 2 bases lay outside the gene matches. The sample belongs to a study of shared clonotypes between healthy human individuals. Under the authors' procedure: Filtering differed, since immunoSEQ gave only junction sequences and no quality scores. Clones were read by immunoSEQ multiplex PCR, and TCRdb kept only the in-frame ones, dropping some. D and trimming were read from the DNA, whereas the V and J calls and clone size are those reported in that table. This sample has roughly 1,500,000 clones, with approximately 98.5% found just once. Points from the study as a whole: In contrast to clonotypes shared by all four donors, non-shared clonotypes had lower generation probabilities.

Free of recent acute infections or vaccinations, the donors were healthy HIV-negative adults. The study separated CD4+ cells into CD45RA+ naive and CD45RA-negative memory subsets. Sequencing used naive CD4+ T cells sorted from blood. The subset denotes: CD45RA+ positively selected. The chain carries TRBV5-4 and TRBJ2-5; 11 positions agree with TRBD2. The sequence was collected from a man aged 30 to 39 in good health. CDR3 in DNA: TGTGCCAGCAGCTTCACTAGCGGGAGCGAGACCCAGTACTTC. Translating it yields CASSFTSGSETQYF.